This entry features one T cell receptor beta chain sequence. A much more abundant neighbour one base away suggests this may be a read error. Donors ranged from 6 to 90 years old and were healthy Caucasians in Russia. This CDR3 has 15 amino acids. Germline V gives CDR1 SGHRS, CDR2 YFSETQ. The data were taken from a study of blood T cells in healthy people across ages. It was with a sample-barcoded 5' primer and a J-beta primer mix that a second PCR of roughly 7 to 12 cycles was run. TCRdb used MiXCR to reprocess the 5' RACE reads, holding one entry per CDR3 protein. The table lists roughly 650,000 distinct CDR3 sequences, less than 40% of them singletons.

The chain recombines TRBV5-1 with TRBJ2-3; D is possibly TRBD2 (5 bases). The origin of this receptor is a woman older than 75 in good health. Sample: blood. The CDR3 bases are TGCGCCAACAGCTTGGAGAGGGCTAGCACAGATACGCAGTATTTT. Protein product: CANSLERASTDTQYF.